This TCR beta chain is drawn from a study of cytomegalovirus exposure and HLA in healthy donors. Study-level points and caveats: TCR beta sequences reportedly predicted the HLA-A and HLA-B alleles of most subjects accurately. TCR beta V- and J-gene trimming was later associated with a missense DCLRE1C variant. The study listed under 200 cytomegalovirus-associated TCR beta chains.

PCR amplification relied on 60 Vbeta primers (plus 13 Jbeta primers). Repertoires were generated with immunoSEQ multiplex PCR, while TCRdb's copy carries only in-frame clones and drops some. The sample includes around 99,000 clones, roughly three quarters of them seen just once. As to this clone: Its antigen is unknown.

Though probably carrying unrecorded immune exposures, donors were nominally healthy at sampling. The clonotype comes from a man younger than 35 in good health and CMV-seronegative. The sample was PBMCs.

This CDR3 is CASSVGGEGEKLFF. CDR3 DNA: TGTGCCAGCAGCGTAGGAGGGGAGGGAGAAAAACTGTTTTTT. J is TRBJ1-4 and V is TRBV9; possibly TRBD1 for D (5 bases). The length of the CDR3 is 14 residues. V was pared by 0 bases and J by 8 bases, with 11 bases between. From germline, CDR1 is SGDLS and CDR2 YYNGEE.